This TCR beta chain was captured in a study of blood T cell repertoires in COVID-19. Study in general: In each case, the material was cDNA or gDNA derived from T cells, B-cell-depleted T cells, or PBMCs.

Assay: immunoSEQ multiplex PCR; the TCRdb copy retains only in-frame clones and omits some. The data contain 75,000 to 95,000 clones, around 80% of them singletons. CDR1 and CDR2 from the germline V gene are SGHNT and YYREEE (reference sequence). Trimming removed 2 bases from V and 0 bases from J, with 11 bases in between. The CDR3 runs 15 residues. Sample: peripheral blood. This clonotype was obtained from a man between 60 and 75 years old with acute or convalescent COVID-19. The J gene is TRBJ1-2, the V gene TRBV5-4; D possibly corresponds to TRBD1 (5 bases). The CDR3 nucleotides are TGTGCCAGCAGCTTCAGTCAGGGCACTAACTATGGCTACACCTTC. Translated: CASSFSQGTNYGYTF.